The 11 T cell receptor beta chains given below trace back to one sample, sequenced in a study of CXCR3-negative and CXCR3-positive naive CD8 T cells. No antigen is known for these receptors. UMI-labeled TRB cDNA libraries were prepared by 5' RACE. From the 5' RACE reads, TCRdb lists one entry per CDR3 protein and no DNA. This sample's clone table lists roughly 130,000 distinct CDR3 sequences. Findings of the study overall: CXCR3-expressing naive cells carried TRB CDR3s more hydrophobic than those of CXCR3-negative naive cells.

The sample comprised naive CXCR3+ CD8+ T cells from blood. The subset was: CD45RO-CCR7+CD27+CD95- naive CD8+ T cells expressing CXCR3 (TNR3+). These receptors all stem from a human donor in good health. Some clones in this sample may be carry-over from other donors' samples.

The chain carries TRBV18 and TRBJ2-1; TCRdb calls TRBD2, which cannot be checked without DNA. CDR1 KGHSH and CDR2 LQKENI come from the germline V gene. This CDR3 has 15 amino acids. CDR3 loop: CASSRLAAGPDEQFF.

J is TRBJ2-2 and V is TRBV6-5; with no DNA, the TCRdb D assignment of TRBD2 cannot be verified. The CDR3 length is 13 residues. Per germline, CDR1 MNHEY and CDR2 SVGAGI. The CDR3 sequence: CASSPGIAGELFF.

The chain has TRBV11-2 and TRBJ2-1. This CDR3 has 13 residues. Germline V CDR1 and CDR2: SGHAT, FQNNGV. The CDR3 loop is CASTLDRYNEQFF. The full variable domain, with the rest looked up from reference TRBV11-2 and TRBJ2-1, is EAGVAQSPRYKIIEKRQSVAFWCNPISGHATLYWYQQILGQGPKLLIQFQNNGVVDDSQLPKDRFSAERLKGVDSTLKIQPAKLEDSAVYLCASTLDRYNEQFFGPGTRLTVL.

The chain combines TRBV29-1 with TRBJ2-1; TCRdb's D gene call, TRBD1, goes unchecked for lack of DNA. The CDR3 is 14 residues long. Per germline, CDR1 SQVTM and CDR2 ANQGSEA. CDR3: CSVDGRWAYNEQFF.

J is TRBJ1-2 and V is TRBV4-3; TCRdb names TRBD1, which stays unverified in the absence of DNA. The CDR3 runs 19 residues. Germline values: CDR1 LGHNA, CDR2 YSLEER. The CDR3 sequence: CASSQEIGVGGGMDYGYTF.

The chain carries TRBV7-9 and TRBJ2-7; TCRdb gives TRBD2 as the D gene, but with no DNA this cannot be confirmed. CDR3 length: 15 amino acids. Germline V gene sequence: CDR1 SEHNR, CDR2 FQNEAQ (reference sequence). The CDR3 sequence is CASTPPRGSSYEQYF.

The gene calls are TRBV28 and TRBJ2-5; the TRBD1 assignment by TCRdb is unverifiable without DNA. The CDR3 is 15 amino acids. Germline-derived CDR1 and CDR2 are MDHEN and SYDVKM. This CDR3 is CASSHRGSHGETQYF. The complete variable domain, with remaining parts taken from reference TRBV28 and TRBJ2-5, reads DVKVTQSSRYLVKRTGEKVFLECVQDMDHENMFWYRQDPGLGLRLIYFSYDVKMKEKGDIPEGYSVSREKKERFSLILESASTNQTSMYLCASSHRGSHGETQYFGPGTRLLVL.

CDR3 protein: CASSHPGQGTDEQYF. V gene TRBV4-2 combines with J gene TRBJ2-7; the TCRdb D gene call, TRBD1, has no DNA to confirm it. The CDR3 is made up of 15 amino acids. Germline CDR1 LGHNA, CDR2 YNFKEQ.

The rearrangement links TRBV6-5 to TRBJ1-2; TCRdb lists TRBD1, though no DNA is available to test this call. Germline V gene sequence: CDR1 MNHEY, CDR2 SVGAGI. This CDR3 contains 14 residues. This chain's CDR3 is CASSYSPQDYGYTF.

The chain uses TRBV27 and TRBJ2-3; the TCRdb D gene call, TRBD1, has no DNA to confirm it. Germline loops: CDR1 MNHEY, CDR2 SMNVEV (reference sequence). This CDR3 region has 16 residues. CDR3 protein: CASSLVGTGSIDTQYF.

The chain uses TRBV6-6 and TRBJ2-3; the D call from TCRdb, TRBD2, cannot be confirmed without DNA. CDR3 length: 16 residues. Germline CDR1 MNHNY, CDR2 SVGAGI (reference sequence). CDR3 amino acids: CASSVSGGAYTDTQYF.